The clone carrying this T cell receptor beta chain has a count of ten or more. Its antigen remains unidentified. Synthesis of cDNA was carried out by template-switch 5'RACE. The reaction used 10-nucleotide random UMIs. Via MiXCR, TCRdb re-called the 5' RACE reads, giving one row per CDR3 protein. The sample has 75,000 to 85,000 distinct CDR3 sequences; 17% are singletons. The data derive from a study of neurological immune-mediated disorders. Study-level results: Falling below healthy controls, multiple sclerosis showed the least TCR clonal expansion, while HTLV-1-associated myelopathy showed the most.

What was sequenced was PBMCs. The clonotype was recovered from a woman between 40 and 55 years old in good health.

The CDR3 nucleotides read TGTGCCAGCAGCCGTACCGGGAGACCCGGGGCCTATGGCTACACCTTC. This encodes CASSRTGRPGAYGYTF. The chain has TRBV5-6 and TRBJ1-2, with a tentative D call TRBD1 (5 bases). V lost 4 bases to trimming and J lost 4 bases, with 20 bases between them. The CDR3 contains 16 residues. The germline CDR1 and CDR2 sequences are SGHDT and YYEEEE. Based on the CDR3 plus reference TRBV5-6 and TRBJ1-2, the full variable domain is DAGVTQSPTHLIKTRGQQVTLRCSPKSGHDTVSWYQQALGQGPQFIFQYYEEEERQRGNFPDRFSGHQFPNYSSELNVNALLLGDSALYLCASSRTGRPGAYGYTFGSGTRLTVV.